The 5 T cell receptor beta chains below come from one sample, sequenced in a study of molecular identifiers for immune sequencing clone quantification. TCRdb reprocessed the PCR reads via MiXCR and lists one record per CDR3 protein. The table lists 250,000 to 350,000 distinct CDR3 sequences, over 20% of them singletons. The source material was naive CD8+ T cells from blood, with Jurkat cell RNA spiked in. Noted subset: FACS-sorted CD8+CD4-CCR7+CD45RA+ naive T cells. The receptors were gathered from a human donor in good health. Some libraries in this study had Jurkat cell RNA spiked in.

This clonotype was seen ten or more times. The V gene is TRBV19, the J gene TRBJ2-7; possibly TRBD1 for D (5 bases). The V gene's germline CDR1 is LNHDA and CDR2 SQIVND (reference sequence). V lost 4 bases, J lost 3 bases, and 13 bases lay in between. There are 14 residues in the CDR3. The CDR3 reads CASSTKGQFYEQYF. The CDR3 bases are TGTGCCAGTAGTACTAAGGGGCAATTCTACGAGCAGTACTTC.

This clonotype was seen ten or more times. V and J are TRBV12-3 or TRBV12-4 and TRBJ1-4; 10 bases are a match to TRBD1. CDR3 length equals 17 residues. V shed 5 bases and J 4 bases; nucleotides not matched to a gene: 10. The CDR3 region is CASSPHRQGADNEKLFF. The CDR3 DNA follows: TGTGCCAGCAGTCCCCACAGACAGGGGGCGGATAATGAAAAACTGTTTTTT.

Concerning this clonotype itself: With a much larger clone just one base away, this may be a read error. V gene TRBV29-1 combines with J gene TRBJ1-1; 10 bases align to TRBD1. CDR1 is SQVTM, CDR2 ANQGSEA, per germline. This CDR3 comprises 14 residues. The CDR3 bases are TGCAGAGCTAGAACCCGGACAGGGGGTCCTGAAGCTTTCTTT. Its translation is CRARTRTGGPEAFF.

The chain has TRBV3-1 and TRBJ2-7, with D unresolved. V lost 0 bases and J 6 bases, leaving 6 bases between the germline ends. CDR1 and CDR2 from the germline V gene are LGHDT and YNNKEL (reference sequence). The CDR3 length is 12 residues. The DNA of the CDR3 is TGTGCCAGCAGCCAAGATCAGGCCGAGCAGTACTTC. Its protein is CASSQDQAEQYF.

This clonotype was seen more than once but under ten times. The V call is TRBV20-1, the J call TRBJ2-2; D is undetermined. V lost 5 bases and J 0 bases, leaving 10 bases between the germline ends. Per germline, CDR1 DFQATT and CDR2 SNEGSKA (reference sequence). The CDR3 length is 14 residues. In DNA, the CDR3 is TGCAGTGCTTCGACACTTTCGAACACCGGGGAGCTGTTTTTT. Translation: CSASTLSNTGELFF.